The clone carrying this TCR beta chain was found once. The antigen is unknown. During the collection period, no donor immune events like infections were recorded. These data originate in a study of identifying expanded T cells in peripheral blood. Findings of the study overall: Clone count variance between approximately 2-week samples rose with total template count.

V was shortened by 4 bases and J by 8 bases, with 17 bases between the two germline ends. The germline CDR1 and CDR2 sequences are SGHVS and FQNEAQ. This CDR3 is built from 15 residues. Profiled with immunoSEQ multiplex PCR; TCRdb holds only in-frame clones, not every one. The sample yields approximately 120,000 clones, more than 75% seen once. This chain uses TRBV7-8 with TRBJ1-4, with D perhaps TRBD1 (5 bases). Sequencing input: blood. The clonotype was recovered from a person aged 18 to 75 in good health. DNA of the CDR3: TGTGCCAGCAGCTCTTTCAGGGTACGTCGAGAAAAACTGTTTTTT. Translating it yields CASSSFRVRREKLFF.